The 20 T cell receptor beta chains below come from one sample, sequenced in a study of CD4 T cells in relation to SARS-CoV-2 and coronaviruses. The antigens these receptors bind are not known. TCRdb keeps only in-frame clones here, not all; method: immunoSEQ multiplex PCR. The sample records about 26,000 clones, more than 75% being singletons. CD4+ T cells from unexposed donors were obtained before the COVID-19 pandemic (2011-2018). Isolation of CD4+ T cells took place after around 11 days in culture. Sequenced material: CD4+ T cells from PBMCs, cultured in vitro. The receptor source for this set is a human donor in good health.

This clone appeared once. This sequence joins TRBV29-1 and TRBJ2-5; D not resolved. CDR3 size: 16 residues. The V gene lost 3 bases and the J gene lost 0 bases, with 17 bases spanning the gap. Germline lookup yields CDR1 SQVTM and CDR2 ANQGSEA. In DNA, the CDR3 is TGCAGCGTTGACCCCCACAGCCCCCACGACCAAGAGACCCAGTACTTC. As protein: CSVDPHSPHDQETQYF.

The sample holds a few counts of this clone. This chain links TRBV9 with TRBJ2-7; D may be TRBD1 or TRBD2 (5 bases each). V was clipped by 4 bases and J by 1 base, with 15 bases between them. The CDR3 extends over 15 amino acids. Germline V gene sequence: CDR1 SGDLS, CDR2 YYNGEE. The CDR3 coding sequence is TGTGCCAGCAGCCCCGGGGACGATAGGTCCTACGAGCAGTACTTC. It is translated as CASSPGDDRSYEQYF.

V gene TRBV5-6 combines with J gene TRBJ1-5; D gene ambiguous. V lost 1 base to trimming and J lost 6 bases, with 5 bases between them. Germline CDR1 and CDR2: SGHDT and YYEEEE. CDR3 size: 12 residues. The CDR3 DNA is TGTGCCAGCAGCTTGCTTGGTCAGCCCCAGCATTTT. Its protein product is CASSLLGQPQHF.

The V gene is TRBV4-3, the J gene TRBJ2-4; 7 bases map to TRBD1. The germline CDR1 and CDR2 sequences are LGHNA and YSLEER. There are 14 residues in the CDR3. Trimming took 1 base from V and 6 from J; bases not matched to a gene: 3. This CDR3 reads CASSQGDSRNIQYF. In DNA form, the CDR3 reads TGCGCCAGCAGCCAAGGGGACAGCCGAAACATTCAGTACTTC.

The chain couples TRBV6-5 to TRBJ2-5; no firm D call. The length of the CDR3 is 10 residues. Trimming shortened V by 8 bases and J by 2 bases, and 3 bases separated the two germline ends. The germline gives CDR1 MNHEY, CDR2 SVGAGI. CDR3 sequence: CASLQETQYF. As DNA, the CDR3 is TGTGCCAGCCTTCAAGAGACCCAGTACTTC.

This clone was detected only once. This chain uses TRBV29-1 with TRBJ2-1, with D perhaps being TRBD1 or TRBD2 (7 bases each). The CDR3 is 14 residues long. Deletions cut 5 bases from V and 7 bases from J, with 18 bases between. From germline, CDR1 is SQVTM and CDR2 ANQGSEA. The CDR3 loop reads CSVLGGGAWNEQFF. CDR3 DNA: TGCAGCGTTCTGGGAGGGGGCGCTTGGAATGAGCAGTTCTTC.

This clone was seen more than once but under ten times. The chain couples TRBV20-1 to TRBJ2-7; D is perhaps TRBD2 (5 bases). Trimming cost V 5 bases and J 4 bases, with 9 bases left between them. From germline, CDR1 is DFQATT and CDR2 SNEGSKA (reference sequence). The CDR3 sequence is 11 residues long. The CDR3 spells CSAQTGYEQYF. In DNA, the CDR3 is TGCAGTGCTCAGACGGGATACGAGCAGTACTTC.

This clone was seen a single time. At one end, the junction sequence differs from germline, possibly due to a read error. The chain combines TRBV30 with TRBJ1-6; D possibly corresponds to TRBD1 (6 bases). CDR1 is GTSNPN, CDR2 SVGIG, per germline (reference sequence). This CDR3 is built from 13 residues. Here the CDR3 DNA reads TGTGCCGGGAGGGGGACTGAGGGAACACCCCTCCACTTT. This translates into CAGRGTEGTPLHF.

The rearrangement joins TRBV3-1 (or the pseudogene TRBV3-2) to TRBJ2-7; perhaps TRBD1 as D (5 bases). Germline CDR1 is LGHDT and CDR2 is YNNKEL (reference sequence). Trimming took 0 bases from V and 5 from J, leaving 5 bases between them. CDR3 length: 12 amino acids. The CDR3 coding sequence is TGTGCCAGCAGCCAAGAACAGGACGAGCAGTACTTC. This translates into CASSQEQDEQYF.

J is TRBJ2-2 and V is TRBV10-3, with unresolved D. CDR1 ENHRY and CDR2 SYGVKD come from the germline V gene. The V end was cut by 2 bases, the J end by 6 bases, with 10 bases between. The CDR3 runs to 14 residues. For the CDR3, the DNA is TGTGCCATCAGTGAGGGGTCGGAAGCCGGGGAGCTGTTTTTT. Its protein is CAISEGSEAGELFF.

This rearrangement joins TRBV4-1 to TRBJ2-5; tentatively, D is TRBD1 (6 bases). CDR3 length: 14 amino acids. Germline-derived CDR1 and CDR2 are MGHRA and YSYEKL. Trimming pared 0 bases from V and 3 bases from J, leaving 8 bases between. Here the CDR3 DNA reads TGCGCCAGCAGCCAAGAGGGGGCGGAAGAGACCCAGTACTTC. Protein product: CASSQEGAEETQYF.

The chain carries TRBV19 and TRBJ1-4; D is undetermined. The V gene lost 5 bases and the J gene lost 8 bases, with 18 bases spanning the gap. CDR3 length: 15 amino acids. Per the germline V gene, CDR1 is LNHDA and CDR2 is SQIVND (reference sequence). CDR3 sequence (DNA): TGTGCCAGTAGTGATTGGAGCCCGACGAGCGAAAAACTGTTTTTT. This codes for CASSDWSPTSEKLFF.

The CDR3 loop reads CASSWDRANTGELFF. CDR3 nucleotides: TGTGCCAGCAGCTGGGACAGGGCGAACACCGGGGAGCTGTTTTTT. The chain recombines TRBV5-4 with TRBJ2-2, with 9 bases that match TRBD1. Per germline, CDR1 SGHNT and CDR2 YYREEE (reference sequence). The CDR3 consists of 15 residues. V lost 3 bases, J lost 0 bases, and 0 bases stayed unmatched.

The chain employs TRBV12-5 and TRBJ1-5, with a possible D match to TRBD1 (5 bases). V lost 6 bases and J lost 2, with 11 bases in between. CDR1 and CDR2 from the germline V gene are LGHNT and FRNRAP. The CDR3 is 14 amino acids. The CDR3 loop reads CASGTDRGNQPQHF. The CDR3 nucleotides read TGTGCTAGTGGGACCGACAGAGGCAATCAGCCCCAGCATTTT.

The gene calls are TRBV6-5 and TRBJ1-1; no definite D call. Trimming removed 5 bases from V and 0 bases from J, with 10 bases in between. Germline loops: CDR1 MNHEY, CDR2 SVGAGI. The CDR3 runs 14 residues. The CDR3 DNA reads TGTGCCAGCAGTCGAACAGAACTGAACACTGAAGCTTTCTTT. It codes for CASSRTELNTEAFF.

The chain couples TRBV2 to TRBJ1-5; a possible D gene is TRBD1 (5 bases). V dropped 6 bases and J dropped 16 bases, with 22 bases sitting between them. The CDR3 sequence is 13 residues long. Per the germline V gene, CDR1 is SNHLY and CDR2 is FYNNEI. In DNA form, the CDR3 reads TGTGCCAGCAGGGGGGACGGGCTCGGGGGTGGTCATTTT. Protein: CASRGDGLGGGHF.

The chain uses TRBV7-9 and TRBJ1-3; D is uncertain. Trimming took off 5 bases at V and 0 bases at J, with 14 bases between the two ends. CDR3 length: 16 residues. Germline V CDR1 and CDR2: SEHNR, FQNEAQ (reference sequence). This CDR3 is CASSLQAGISGNTIYF. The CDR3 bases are TGTGCCAGCAGCCTCCAAGCAGGTATCTCTGGAAACACCATATATTTT.

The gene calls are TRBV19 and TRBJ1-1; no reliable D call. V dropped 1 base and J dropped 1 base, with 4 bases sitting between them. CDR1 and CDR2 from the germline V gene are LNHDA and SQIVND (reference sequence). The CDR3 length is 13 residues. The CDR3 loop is CASSIGQNTEAFF. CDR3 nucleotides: TGTGCCAGTAGTATAGGGCAGAACACTGAAGCTTTCTTT.

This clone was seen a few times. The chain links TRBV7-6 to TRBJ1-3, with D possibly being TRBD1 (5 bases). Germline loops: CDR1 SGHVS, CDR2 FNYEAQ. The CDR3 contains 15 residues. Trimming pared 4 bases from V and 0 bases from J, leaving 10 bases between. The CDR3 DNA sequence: TGTGCCAGCAGCTCCTCGCAGGGCTCTGGAAACACCATATATTTT. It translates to CASSSSQGSGNTIYF.

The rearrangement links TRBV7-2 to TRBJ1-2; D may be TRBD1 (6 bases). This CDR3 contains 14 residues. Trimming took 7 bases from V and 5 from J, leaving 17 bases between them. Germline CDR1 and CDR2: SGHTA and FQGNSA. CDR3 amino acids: CASITGTESYGYTF. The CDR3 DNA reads TGTGCCAGCATCACAGGGACCGAATCTTATGGCTACACCTTC.